Included here is one T cell receptor beta chain sequence, with context. Cells designated naive CD8 were CD45RO-negative and were positively selected for CCR7, with terminally differentiated effector memory CD45RA+ cells excluded. The data are from a study of shared clonotypes between healthy human individuals. At the deep level, the assay was run. The data were produced by immunoSEQ multiplex PCR, yet TCRdb's version contains in-frame clones alone and is incomplete. The data contain some 2,000,000 clones, roughly 95% of them singletons. Per germline, CDR1 SNHLY and CDR2 FYNNEI. With 6 bases clipped from V and 4 bases from J, the junction kept 6 bases outside the gene matches. CDR3 length: 14 residues.

This sequence originates from a man between 18 and 29 years old in good health. This chain uses TRBV2 with TRBJ1-5; 7 bases match TRBD1. Material for sequencing was naive CD8+ T cells sorted from blood. The CDR3 sequence is CASSGDSRNQPQHF. CDR3 sequence (DNA): TGTGCCAGCAGCGGGGACAGCCGGAATCAGCCCCAGCATTTT.